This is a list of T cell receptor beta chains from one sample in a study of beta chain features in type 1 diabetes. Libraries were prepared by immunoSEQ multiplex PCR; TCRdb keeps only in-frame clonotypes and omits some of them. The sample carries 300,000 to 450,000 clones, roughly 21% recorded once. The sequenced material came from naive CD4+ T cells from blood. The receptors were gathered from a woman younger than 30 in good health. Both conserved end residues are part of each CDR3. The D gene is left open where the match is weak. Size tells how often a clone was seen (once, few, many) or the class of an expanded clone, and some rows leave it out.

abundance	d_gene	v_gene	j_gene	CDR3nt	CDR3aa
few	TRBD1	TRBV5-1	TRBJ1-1	TGCGCCAGCAGCCGGGGACAGGGGCACGCTGAAGCTTTCTTT	CASSRGQGHAEAFF
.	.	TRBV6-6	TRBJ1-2	TGTGCCAGCAGTTACTCGACTCAGGGTTGGGGTGGCTACACCTTC	CASSYSTQGWGGYTF
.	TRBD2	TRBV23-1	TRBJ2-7	TGCGCCAGCAGTCCCCCCCGGACTAGCGGGAATATGGTCTACGAGCAGTACTTC	CASSPPRTSGNMVYEQYF
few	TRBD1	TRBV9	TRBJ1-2	TGTGCCAGCAGCTCCACAAGGACAGGGAGTGGCTACACCTTC	CASSSTRTGSGYTF
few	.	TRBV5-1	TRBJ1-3	TGCGCCAGCAGGGAGTCCCCCTCTGGAAACACCATATATTTT	CASRESPSGNTIYF
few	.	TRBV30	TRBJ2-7	TGTGCCTGCCCGTCAGGAGGCAGGCAGTACTTC	CACPSGGRQYF
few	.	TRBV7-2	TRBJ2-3	TGTGCCAGCAGCTTAGAGGGGTGGGCAGATACGCAGTATTTT	CASSLEGWADTQYF
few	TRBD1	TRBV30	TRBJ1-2	TGTGCCTGGAGTCGGGGACAGGGGCAGGGCTACACCTTC	CAWSRGQGQGYTF
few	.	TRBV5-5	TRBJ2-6	TGTGCCAGCAGCTCGCAGGGAATAACTGGGGCCAACGTCCTGACTTTC	CASSSQGITGANVLTF
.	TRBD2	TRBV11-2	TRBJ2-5	TGTGCCAGCAGCTTACTAGCGGAGGGGGAGACCCAGTACTTC	CASSLLAEGETQYF
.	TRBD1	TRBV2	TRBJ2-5	TGTGCCAGCACCGGGGCAGGGGGCGCGGAGACCCAGTACTTC	CASTGAGGAETQYF
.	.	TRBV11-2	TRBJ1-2	TGTGCCAGCAGCTTAGCAGGGCACTATGGCTACACCTTC	CASSLAGHYGYTF
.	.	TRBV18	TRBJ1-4	TGTGCCAGCTCGCTCACAGGAACTGGTGAAAAACTGTTTTTT	CASSLTGTGEKLFF
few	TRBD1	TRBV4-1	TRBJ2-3	TGCGCCAGCAGCCAAGGAGACCGAGGGTTCGGGACAGGGGATGCGGATACGCAGTATTTT	CASSQGDRGFGTGDADTQYF
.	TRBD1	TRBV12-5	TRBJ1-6	TGTGCTAGTGGTTTGGTACAGACAGGGCGTAATTCACCCCTCCACTTT	CASGLVQTGRNSPLHF
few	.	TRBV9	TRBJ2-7	TGTGCCAGCAGCACGCACCCCCAGGCCGGCTCCTACGAGCAGTACTTC	CASSTHPQAGSYEQYF
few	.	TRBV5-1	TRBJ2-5	TGCGCCAGCAGCAGCCCAGGGAGGAGAGAGACCCAGTACTTC	CASSSPGRRETQYF
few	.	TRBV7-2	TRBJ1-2	TGTGCCAGCAGCTTAGCGTGGGGGCCTAACTATGGCTACACCTTC	CASSLAWGPNYGYTF
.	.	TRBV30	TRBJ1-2	TGTGCCTGGCGAACAGGGAAAGGTGGCTATGGCTACACCTTC	CAWRTGKGGYGYTF
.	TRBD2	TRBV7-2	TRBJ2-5	TGTGCCAGCAGCTTGTCTAGCGGGGGCTCAGAGACCCAGTACTTC	CASSLSSGGSETQYF
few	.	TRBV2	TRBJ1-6	TGTGCCAGCAGTGATCAAATGTCACCCCTCCACTTT	CASSDQMSPLHF
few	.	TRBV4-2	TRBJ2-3	TGTGCCAGCAGCCAAACAGATAACACAGATACGCAGTATTTT	CASSQTDNTDTQYF
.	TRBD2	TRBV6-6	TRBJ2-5	TGTGCCAGCAGTTTTGGGAGGGGAGAAGAGACCCAGTACTTC	CASSFGRGEETQYF
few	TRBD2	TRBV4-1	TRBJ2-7	TGCGCCAGCAGCCCGCGACCACTAGCGGCGGGCTCCTACGAGCAGTACTTC	CASSPRPLAAGSYEQYF
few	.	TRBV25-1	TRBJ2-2	TGTGCCAGCGGTTACAGGTTAACCGGGGAGCTGTTTTTT	CASGYRLTGELFF
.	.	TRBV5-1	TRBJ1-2	TGCGCCAGCAGCTTGCAGGCTAACTATGGCTACACCTTC	CASSLQANYGYTF
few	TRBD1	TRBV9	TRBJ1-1	TGTGCCAGCAGCGTAGGCAGGGGGGCCGGGAAAGGGACTGAAGCTTTCTTT	CASSVGRGAGKGTEAFF
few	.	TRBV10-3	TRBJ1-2	TGTGCCATCAGCAGTCCTGGTTATGGCTACACCTTC	CAISSPGYGYTF
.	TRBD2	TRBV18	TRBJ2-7	TGTGCCAGCTCACCTGCGGCGGTAGCGGGAGGGTACGAGCAGTACTTC	CASSPAAVAGGYEQYF
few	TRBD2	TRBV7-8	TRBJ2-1	TGTGCCAGCAGCTCCCCTAGACTAGCGGGAAGATATGCGCAGTTCTTC	CASSSPRLAGRYAQFF
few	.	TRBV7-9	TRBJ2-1	TGTGCCAGCAGCTCTCTCATTGAAAGCCTGAAGCAGTTCTTC	CASSSLIESLKQFF
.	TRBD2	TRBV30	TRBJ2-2	TGTGCCTGGAGTGTGCGCGGGAGGGCCTTCGGGGAGCTGTTTTTT	CAWSVRGRAFGELFF
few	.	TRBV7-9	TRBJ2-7	TGTGCCAGCAGCTTAAGGGGACACTCCGAGGAGCAGTACTTC	CASSLRGHSEEQYF
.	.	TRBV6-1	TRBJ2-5	TGTGCCAGCAGTTCCCAGGGCGATCCAGTAGAGACCCAGTACTTC	CASSSQGDPVETQYF
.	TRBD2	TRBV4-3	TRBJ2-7	TGCGCCAGCAGCAGGACTAGAAACGTCTACGAGCAGTACTTC	CASSRTRNVYEQYF
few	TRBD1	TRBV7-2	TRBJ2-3	TGTGCCAGCAGCTACACTCAGGGGGCAGATACGCAGTATTTT	CASSYTQGADTQYF
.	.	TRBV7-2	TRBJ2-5	TGTGCCAGCAGCTTAGGCTCGGGGGAGACCCAGTACTTC	CASSLGSGETQYF
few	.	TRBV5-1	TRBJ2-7	TGCGCCAGCAGCTTAAGGCAGGGCCATTCTAGGACCTACGAGCAGTACTTC	CASSLRQGHSRTYEQYF
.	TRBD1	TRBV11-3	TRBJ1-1	TGTGCCAGCAGCCTCGGACAGGGTCACACTGAAGCTTTCTTT	CASSLGQGHTEAFF
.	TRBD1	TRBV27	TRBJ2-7	TGTGCCAGCAGTTTGAGCCCGGGACAGGGATCCTACGAGCAGTACTTC	CASSLSPGQGSYEQYF
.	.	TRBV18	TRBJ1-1	TGTGCCAGCCGGGGACTTTTGAACACTGAAGCTTTCTTT	CASRGLLNTEAFF
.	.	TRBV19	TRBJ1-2	TGTGCCTCTCGAGAGGGCTTGGATGGCTACACCTTC	CASREGLDGYTF
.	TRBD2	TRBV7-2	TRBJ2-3	TGTGCCAGCAGCTTAGCGCTCCTAGCGGGGGGGCGGGCAGATACGCAGTATTTT	CASSLALLAGGRADTQYF
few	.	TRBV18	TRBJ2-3	TGTGCCAGCTCACCCCTTAAGGAGGCAGATACGCAGTATTTT	CASSPLKEADTQYF
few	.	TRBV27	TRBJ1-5	TGTGCCAGCAGTCGGCAGGCGAATGGCAATCAGCCCCAGCATTTT	CASSRQANGNQPQHF
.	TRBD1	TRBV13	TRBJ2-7	TGTGCCAGCAGCTTATCGCCTCGGACAGGGGGCGAGCAGTACTTC	CASSLSPRTGGEQYF
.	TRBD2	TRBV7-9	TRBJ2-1	TGTGCCAGCCGGGCGGGGCTAGCGGGAAATCGGTCCTACAATGAGCAGTTCTTC	CASRAGLAGNRSYNEQFF
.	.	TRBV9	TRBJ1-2	TGTGCCAGCAGCTTTGACTGGAACTATGGCTACACCTTC	CASSFDWNYGYTF
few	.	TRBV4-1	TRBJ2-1	TGCGCCAGCAGCCAAGTCCGGGCCTACAATGAGCAGTTCTTC	CASSQVRAYNEQFF
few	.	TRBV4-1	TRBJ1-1	TGCGCCAGCAGCCAAATAAAGGACAGTGAAGCTTTCTTT	CASSQIKDSEAFF
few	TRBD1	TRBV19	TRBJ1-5	TGTGCCAGTACCGGGACAGGGAGCAATCAGCCCCAGCATTTT	CASTGTGSNQPQHF
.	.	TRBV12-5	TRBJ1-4	TGTGCTAGTGGATATTCCGGGACTCTTGAAAAACTGTTTTTT	CASGYSGTLEKLFF